The clone carrying this T cell receptor (beta chain) showed up just once. Other DNA sequences in this specimen translate into the identical CDR3. In the original processing: Counts of nucleated cells, estimated from reference gene primer amplification, were obtained. Assay used: immunoSEQ multiplex PCR; TCRdb lists only in-frame clones, some missing. V and J calls plus clone size are reproduced from that table; the DNA served to infer D and trimming. The profile shows fewer than 400,000 clones, roughly 90% of them singletons. This sample stems from a study of blood T cell repertoires in COVID-19. Study in general: Nucleic acid was either cDNA or gDNA, and it came from T cells, B-cell-depleted T cells, or PBMCs.

The CDR3 loop spans 16 amino acids. Between the trimmed V and J ends, which lost 3 bases and 0 bases, there was a span of 13 bases. Looked up from germline, CDR1 is PRHDT and CDR2 is FYEKMQ (reference sequence). The chain combines TRBV13 with TRBJ2-3; tentative D call: TRBD2 (6 bases). The sample consisted of PBMCs or T cells enriched from blood (not recorded which). The clonotype was recovered from a woman aged 25 to 39 who had recovered from COVID-19. The CDR3 protein is CASSLGLGGSTDTQYF. The DNA of the CDR3 is TGTGCCAGCAGCTTGGGACTGGGCGGTAGCACAGATACGCAGTATTTT.